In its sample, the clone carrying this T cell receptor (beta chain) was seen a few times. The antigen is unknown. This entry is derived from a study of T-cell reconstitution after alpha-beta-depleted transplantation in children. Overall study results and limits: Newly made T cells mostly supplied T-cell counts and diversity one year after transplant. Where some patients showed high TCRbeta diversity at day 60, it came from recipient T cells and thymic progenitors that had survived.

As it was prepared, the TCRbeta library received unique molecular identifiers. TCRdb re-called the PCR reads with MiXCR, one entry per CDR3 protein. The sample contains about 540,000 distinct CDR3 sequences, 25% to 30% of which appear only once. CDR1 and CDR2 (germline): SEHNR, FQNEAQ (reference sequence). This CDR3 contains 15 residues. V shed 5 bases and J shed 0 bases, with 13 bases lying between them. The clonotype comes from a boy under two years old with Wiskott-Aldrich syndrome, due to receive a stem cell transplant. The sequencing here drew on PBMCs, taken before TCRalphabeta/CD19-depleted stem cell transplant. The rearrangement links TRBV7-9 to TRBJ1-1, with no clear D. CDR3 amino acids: CASSTNKAVNTEAFF. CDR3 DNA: TGTGCCAGCAGCACGAATAAGGCGGTGAACACTGAAGCTTTCTTT.